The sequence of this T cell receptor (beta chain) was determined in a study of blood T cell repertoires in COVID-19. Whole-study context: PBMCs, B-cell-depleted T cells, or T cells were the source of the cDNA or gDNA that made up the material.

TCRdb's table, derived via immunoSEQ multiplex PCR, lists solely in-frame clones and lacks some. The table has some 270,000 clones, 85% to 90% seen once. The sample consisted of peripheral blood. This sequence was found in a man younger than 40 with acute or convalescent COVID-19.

The CDR3 sequence is CASSPRGGVDNSPLHF. CDR3 DNA: TGTGCCAGCTCACCAAGGGGGGGGGTCGATAATTCACCCCTCCACTTT. The chain joins TRBV18 to TRBJ1-6, with D perhaps matching TRBD1 (6 bases). Looked up from germline, CDR1 is KGHSH and CDR2 is LQKENI. The CDR3 sequence is 16 residues long. Trimming took 2 bases from V and 5 from J, leaving 13 bases between them.